This record concerns one T cell receptor beta chain sequence. The CDR3 is made up of 14 amino acids. The germline gives CDR1 MNHEY, CDR2 SMNVEV (reference sequence). Trimming pared 2 bases from V and 2 bases from J, leaving 10 bases between. This record comes from a study of blood T cell repertoires in COVID-19. About the research overall: COVID-19 samples collected from the United States, Italy and Spain covered acute and convalescent phases. T cells, B-cell-depleted T cells, or PBMCs supplied cDNA or gDNA.

Data came from immunoSEQ multiplex PCR; TCRdb stores just in-frame clones and leaves some out. Among roughly 140,000 clones listed, over 75% were seen once. This chain joins TRBV27 and TRBJ2-7; tentative D call: TRBD1 (5 bases). The sequence was obtained from a woman aged 55-70 years with COVID-19, enrolled during active disease. The sequenced material came from peripheral blood. The CDR3 loop is CASSLKGPPYEQYF. Written as DNA, the CDR3 is TGTGCCAGCAGTTTAAAGGGGCCCCCCTACGAGCAGTACTTC.